These T cell receptor beta chains were read from a single sample in a study of cytomegalovirus exposure and HLA in healthy donors. Data came from immunoSEQ multiplex PCR; TCRdb stores just in-frame clones and leaves some out. This sample yields approximately 170,000 clones, of which approximately 80% are seen a single time; around 1.3% belongs to the top ten. Sequenced material: PBMCs. These receptor sequences come from a boy aged 2-15 years in good health and CMV-seronegative. CDR3s include the opening cysteine and the closing phenylalanine or tryptophan. D genes are given only for firm matches. A row's size may be missing; if present it is once, few, many or a size class.

V,length,size,D,J,CDR3,DNA
TRBV4-2,17,once,TRBD1,TRBJ2-3,CASSHSKTGVSTDTQYF,TGTGCCAGCAGCCATTCGAAGACAGGGGTCAGCACAGATACGCAGTATTTT
TRBV10-1,13,NA,TRBD1,TRBJ1-4,CASSRGTGEKLFF,TGCGCCAGCAGTCGTGGGACAGGCGAAAAACTGTTTTTT
TRBV28,14,NA,NA,TRBJ1-1,CASLPAGRNTEAFF,TGTGCCAGCCTCCCGGCGGGGAGGAACACTGAAGCTTTCTTT
TRBV27,18,NA,NA,TRBJ2-6,CASSLSPGSGSGANVLTF,TGTGCCAGCAGTTTATCGCCAGGGTCGGGCTCTGGGGCCAACGTCCTGACTTTC
TRBV6-5,16,NA,NA,TRBJ2-1,CASSFRFGEDDHEQFF,TGTGCCAGCAGTTTCCGATTTGGGGAGGACGACCATGAGCAGTTCTTC
TRBV4-1,16,NA,NA,TRBJ1-2,CASSQVARVGNTGYTF,TGCGCCAGCAGCCAAGTGGCCAGGGTAGGGAATACGGGCTACACCTTC
TRBV7-9,15,NA,NA,TRBJ1-4,CASSLIYRGVEKLFF,TGTGCCAGCAGCTTGATTTATCGGGGTGTTGAAAAACTGTTTTTT
TRBV6-5,13,NA,NA,TRBJ1-2,CASRDKTNYGYTF,TGTGCCAGCAGGGACAAGACTAACTATGGCTACACCTTC
TRBV2,15,NA,NA,TRBJ1-2,CASRAFGQLFYGYTF,TGTGCCAGCAGAGCCTTCGGACAGTTATTTTATGGCTACACCTTC
TRBV5-6,13,once,TRBD1,TRBJ1-2,CASSLDRGYGYTF,TGTGCCAGCAGCTTGGACAGGGGGTATGGCTACACCTTC
TRBV2,14,NA,TRBD1,TRBJ1-1,CASSGGGGDTEAFF,TGTGCCAGCAGTGGAGGAGGGGGCGACACTGAAGCTTTCTTT
TRBV6-5,13,once,NA,TRBJ1-2,CASSYSRGDGYTF,TGTGCCAGCAGTTACTCACGGGGGGATGGCTACACCTTC
TRBV10-3,16,once,NA,TRBJ1-1,CAIRMGPRGVNTEAFF,TGTGCCATCCGAATGGGCCCCCGCGGGGTGAACACTGAAGCTTTCTTT
TRBV30,15,once,NA,TRBJ2-4,CAWSQGYLAKNIQYF,TGTGCCTGGAGTCAGGGTTATCTAGCCAAAAACATTCAGTACTTC
TRBV9,15,NA,NA,TRBJ2-2,CASSVAGEGAGELFF,TGTGCCAGCAGCGTAGCGGGAGAAGGGGCCGGGGAGCTGTTTTTT
TRBV6-1,17,NA,TRBD2,TRBJ2-5,CASSALRLAQYQETQYF,TGTGCCAGCAGTGCGCTGCGACTAGCGCAATACCAAGAGACCCAGTACTTC
TRBV29-1,15,NA,NA,TRBJ2-1,CSVEGGVSSYNEQFF,TGCAGCGTTGAAGGCGGGGTAAGCTCCTACAATGAGCAGTTCTTC
TRBV6-5,14,NA,TRBD1,TRBJ1-1,CASSYSVQGTEAFF,TGTGCCAGCAGTTACTCTGTACAGGGGACAGAAGCTTTCTTT
TRBV6-1,15,once,TRBD2,TRBJ2-3,CASGRLAGITDTQYF,TGTGCCAGCGGGCGGCTAGCGGGGATCACAGATACGCAGTATTTT
TRBV4-1,15,once,TRBD1,TRBJ2-1,CASSPRQGLYNEQFF,TGCGCCAGCAGCCCCCGACAGGGGCTCTACAATGAGCAGTTCTTC
TRBV4-3,13,once,NA,TRBJ1-1,CASSPQQGSEAFF,TGCGCCAGCAGCCCACAACAGGGCTCTGAAGCTTTCTTT
TRBV6-1,15,few,TRBD2,TRBJ2-1,CASSGGLAGFDEQFF,TGTGCCAGCAGTGGGGGGCTAGCGGGGTTCGATGAGCAGTTCTTC
TRBV29-1,12,NA,NA,TRBJ2-7,CSVVQGLGEQYF,TGCAGCGTTGTTCAGGGGTTGGGCGAGCAGTACTTC
TRBV6-1,16,NA,NA,TRBJ2-7,CASSERTGETPHEQYF,TGTGCCAGCAGTGAAAGGACCGGGGAAACCCCCCACGAGCAGTACTTC
TRBV7-9,13,NA,NA,TRBJ2-5,CASSLTDQETQYF,TGTGCCAGCAGCCTAACCGACCAAGAGACCCAGTACTTC
TRBV28,17,NA,NA,TRBJ2-1,CASSLPPFGLLYNEQFF,TGTGCCAGCAGTTTACCGCCCTTCGGGTTGTTGTACAATGAGCAGTTCTTC
TRBV18,15,NA,NA,TRBJ2-2,CASSRGTGTTGELFF,TGTGCCAGCTCACGGGGAACAGGGACCACCGGGGAGCTGTTTTTT
TRBV10-1,15,NA,TRBD2,TRBJ2-1,CASSLELAGSHEQFF,TGCGCCAGCAGCCTTGAGTTAGCGGGATCTCATGAGCAGTTCTTC
TRBV10-3,16,NA,NA,TRBJ1-1,CAISESVAGVNTEAFF,TGTGCCATCAGTGAGTCCGTGGCAGGGGTGAACACTGAAGCTTTCTTT
TRBV2,14,NA,TRBD2,TRBJ2-7,CASRRGRASYEQYF,TGTGCCAGCAGACGCGGGAGGGCCTCCTACGAGCAGTACTTC
TRBV29-1,17,NA,TRBD2,TRBJ2-3,CSVEEARAGVLGDTQYF,TGCAGCGTTGAAGAGGCCCGAGCGGGGGTATTAGGAGATACGCAGTATTTT
TRBV6-6,13,NA,NA,TRBJ1-2,CASRPTESYGYTF,TGTGCCAGCAGACCGACAGAATCCTATGGCTACACCTTC
TRBV6-4,17,NA,TRBD2,TRBJ2-5,CASSDSSGTRPSVWQYF,TGTGCCAGCAGTGACTCTTCTGGGACTAGACCTTCGGTCTGGCAGTACTTC
TRBV27,14,NA,NA,TRBJ2-7,CASRKERTPYEQYF,TGTGCCAGCAGGAAGGAGCGGACGCCCTACGAGCAGTACTTC
TRBV29-1,15,once,NA,TRBJ1-2,CSVPDRPSTGGGYTF,TGCAGCGTCCCAGACCGACCGTCCACGGGGGGTGGCTACACCTTC
TRBV6-6,12,once,NA,TRBJ2-5,CASTIGGETQYF,TGTGCCAGCACTATCGGCGGGGAGACCCAGTACTTC
TRBV19,13,NA,TRBD1,TRBJ2-5,CASLGQGRETQYF,TGTGCCAGTCTGGGACAGGGCAGGGAGACCCAGTACTTC
TRBV5-1,12,few,NA,TRBJ2-7,CASREGSYEQYF,TGCGCCAGCAGGGAGGGTTCCTACGAGCAGTACTTC
TRBV15,14,NA,NA,TRBJ2-5,CATSRGRLGETQYF,TGTGCCACCAGCAGAGGGCGACTTGGGGAGACCCAGTACTTC
TRBV10-3,15,NA,NA,TRBJ1-3,CAISEVGVSGNTIYF,TGTGCCATCAGTGAGGTCGGGGTTTCTGGAAACACCATATATTTT
TRBV27,15,NA,TRBD2,TRBJ2-5,CASSSAGGRAWEQYF,TGTGCCAGCAGTTCGGCCGGCGGGAGGGCCTGGGAGCAGTACTTC
TRBV7-9,15,NA,NA,TRBJ2-3,CASSLGLAVTDTQYF,TGTGCCAGCAGCTTAGGATTAGCGGTAACAGATACGCAGTATTTT
TRBV5-4,16,NA,NA,TRBJ2-3,CASSPDRISSTDTQYF,TGTGCCAGCAGCCCCGACAGAATCTCTAGCACAGATACGCAGTATTTT
TRBV27,15,NA,NA,TRBJ2-3,CASSLGGARTDTQYF,TGTGCCAGCAGTCTGGGGGGGGCTCGCACAGATACGCAGTATTTT
TRBV2,19,NA,TRBD2,TRBJ2-7,CASSPGTSGTSWAFYEQYF,TGTGCCAGCAGCCCCGGGACTAGCGGGACTTCCTGGGCCTTTTACGAGCAGTACTTC
TRBV9,15,NA,NA,TRBJ2-6,CASSVDLSGANVLTF,TGTGCCAGCAGCGTAGATCTCTCTGGGGCCAACGTCCTGACTTTC
TRBV7-3,12,few,NA,TRBJ2-2,CASSSFPGELFF,TGTGCCAGCAGCTCATTTCCCGGGGAGCTGTTTTTT
TRBV19,15,NA,TRBD1,TRBJ2-2,CASRWGTGDTGELFF,TGTGCCAGTAGATGGGGGACAGGGGACACCGGGGAGCTGTTTTTT
TRBV7-2,14,NA,TRBD1,TRBJ1-1,CASSLTGGNTEAFF,TGTGCCAGCAGCTTAACAGGGGGGAACACTGAAGCTTTCTTT
TRBV11-2,15,NA,NA,TRBJ1-6,CASSPRAGLNSPLHF,TGTGCCAGCAGTCCCCGGGCCGGACTTAATTCACCCCTCCACTTT